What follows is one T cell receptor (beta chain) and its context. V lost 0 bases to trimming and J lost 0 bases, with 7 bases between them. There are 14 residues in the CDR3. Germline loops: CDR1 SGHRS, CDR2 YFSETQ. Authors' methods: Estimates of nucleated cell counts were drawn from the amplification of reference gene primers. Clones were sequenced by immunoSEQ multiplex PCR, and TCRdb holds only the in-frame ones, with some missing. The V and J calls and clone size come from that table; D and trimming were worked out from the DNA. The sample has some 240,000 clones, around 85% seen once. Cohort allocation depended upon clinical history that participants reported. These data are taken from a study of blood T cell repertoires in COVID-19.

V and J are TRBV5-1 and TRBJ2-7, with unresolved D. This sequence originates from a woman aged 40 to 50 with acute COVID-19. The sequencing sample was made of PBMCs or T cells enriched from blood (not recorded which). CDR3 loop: CASSLGGSSYEQYF. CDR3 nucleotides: TGCGCCAGCAGCTTGGGTGGTAGCTCCTACGAGCAGTACTTC.